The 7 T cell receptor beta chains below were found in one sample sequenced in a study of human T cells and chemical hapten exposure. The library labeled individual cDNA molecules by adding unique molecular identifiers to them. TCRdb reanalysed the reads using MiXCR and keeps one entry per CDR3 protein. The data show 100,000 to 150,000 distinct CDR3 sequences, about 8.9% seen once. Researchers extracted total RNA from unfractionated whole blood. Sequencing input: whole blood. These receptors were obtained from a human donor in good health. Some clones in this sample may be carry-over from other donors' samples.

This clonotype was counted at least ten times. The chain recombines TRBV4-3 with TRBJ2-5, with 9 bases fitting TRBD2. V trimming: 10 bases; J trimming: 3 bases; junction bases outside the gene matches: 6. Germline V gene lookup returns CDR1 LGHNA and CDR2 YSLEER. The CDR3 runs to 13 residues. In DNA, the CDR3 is TGCGCCACCGCGGGGGGGCTAGAAGAGACCCAGTACTTC. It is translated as CATAGGLEETQYF.

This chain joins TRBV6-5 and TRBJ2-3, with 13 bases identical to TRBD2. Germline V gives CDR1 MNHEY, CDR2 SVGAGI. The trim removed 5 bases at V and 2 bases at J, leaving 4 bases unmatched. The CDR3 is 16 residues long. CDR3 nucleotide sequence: TGTGCCAGCAGTCCGGGACTAGCGGGATTCACAGATACGCAGTATTTT. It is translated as CASSPGLAGFTDTQYF.

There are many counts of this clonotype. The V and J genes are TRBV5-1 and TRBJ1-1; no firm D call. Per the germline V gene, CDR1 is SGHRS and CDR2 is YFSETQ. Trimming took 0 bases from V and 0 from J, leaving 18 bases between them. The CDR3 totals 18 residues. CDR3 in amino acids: CASSLAGSSLPMNTEAFF. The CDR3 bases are TGCGCCAGCAGCTTGGCCGGCAGCAGCTTACCCATGAACACTGAAGCTTTCTTT.

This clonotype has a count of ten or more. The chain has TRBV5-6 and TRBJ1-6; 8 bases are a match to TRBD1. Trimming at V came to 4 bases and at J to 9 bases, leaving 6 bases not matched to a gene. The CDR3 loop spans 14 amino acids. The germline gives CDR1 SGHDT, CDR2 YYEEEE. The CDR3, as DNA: TGTGCCAGCAGCCTACCAGGGGGCACTTCACCCCTCCACTTT. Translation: CASSLPGGTSPLHF.

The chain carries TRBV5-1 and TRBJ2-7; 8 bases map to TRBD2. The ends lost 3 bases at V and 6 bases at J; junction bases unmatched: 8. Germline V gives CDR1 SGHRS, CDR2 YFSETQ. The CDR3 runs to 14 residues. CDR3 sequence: CASSSAGLVREQYF. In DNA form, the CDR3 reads TGCGCCAGCAGCTCCGCGGGACTAGTTCGCGAGCAGTACTTC.

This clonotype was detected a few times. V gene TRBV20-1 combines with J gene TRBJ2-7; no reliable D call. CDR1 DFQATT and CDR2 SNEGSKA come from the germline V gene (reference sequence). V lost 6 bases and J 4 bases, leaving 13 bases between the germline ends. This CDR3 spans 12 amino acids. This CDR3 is CSARRGEYEQYF. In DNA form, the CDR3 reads TGCAGTGCGCGAAGAGGCGAGTACGAGCAGTACTTC.

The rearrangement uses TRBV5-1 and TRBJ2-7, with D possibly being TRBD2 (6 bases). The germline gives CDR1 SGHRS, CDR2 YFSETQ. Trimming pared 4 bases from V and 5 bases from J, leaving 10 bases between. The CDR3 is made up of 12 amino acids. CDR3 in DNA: TGCGCCAGCAGCGGGACTCTGGACGAGCAGTACTTC. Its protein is CASSGTLDEQYF.